The source of this T cell receptor (beta chain) is a study of T cell changes during pregnancy in multiple sclerosis (dated by TCRdb to between 2019 and 2020). About the study as a whole: In women with multiple sclerosis, the researchers looked at how the T cell repertoire shifted as pregnancy progressed.

Libraries came from the immunoSEQ multiplex PCR assay. TCRdb mirrors the immuneACCESS table, restricted to in-frame sequences. Some clones are absent from its copies; in checked studies, under half trace to an unresolved V gene, and the reason for the others is unknown. The sample table records 40,000 to 50,000 clones; approximately 95% of these occur just once. 0.47% of the sample goes to the ten largest clones. Counted from cysteine to phenylalanine, this CDR3 has 15 amino acids. Just CDR3 DNA is preserved here, 45 bases in frame from base 1. Unmatched junction bases come to 8, with V trimmed by 3 bases and J by 3 bases. CDR1 is given as LNHDA and CDR2 as SQIVND, both from the germline V gene (reference sequence). This clone was seen once. Its antigen is currently not known. No base quality values were provided; no much bigger clone lies one nucleotide off.

This TCR was recovered from a female donor with multiple sclerosis, enrolled in a pregnancy study. The V and J segments used are TRBV19 and TRBJ2-7, with 7 bases in between that match TRBD1. Sample: CD4+ T cells from peripheral blood mononuclear cells, taken in the first trimester of pregnancy. The CDR3 is CASSMAGTESYEQYF. The DNA sequence is as follows: TGTGCCAGTAGTATGGCCGGGACAGAGAGCTACGAGCAGTACTTC.